Listed here are 6 T cell receptor beta chains from one sample, sequenced in a study of tumor and adjacent non-tumor tissue in lung cancer. No cell sorting was done before RNA was extracted from the tissue. Distant lung tissue was collected more than 3 cm away from the tumor edge. Three rounds of nested PCR, following a modified ARM-PCR protocol, produced the TCRbeta library. One entry per CDR3 protein, called by TCRdb with MiXCR from the multiplex PCR reads. This table holds 65,000 to 85,000 distinct CDR3 sequences, roughly 77% found once. The source material was distant non-tumor lung tissue. The receptors originated from a man in his 60s with non-small cell lung cancer.

Comments on this clonotype: One end of the junction varies from germline; a read error may be responsible. Written as DNA, the CDR3 is TGTGCCAGTAGTTACCAGCCGGGACTAGCGGGGGGATACACATATCCGCAGTATTTT. Translated: CASSYQPGLAGGYTYPQYF. The chain links TRBV6-2 or TRBV6-3 to TRBJ2-3; 15 positions match TRBD2. The germline V gene encodes CDR1 MNHEY and CDR2 SVGEGT. There are 19 residues in the CDR3.

J is TRBJ2-1 and V is TRBV11-3; 9 nucleotides line up with TRBD2. The CDR3 runs 15 residues. Germline V gives CDR1 SGHNT, CDR2 YENEEA. As DNA, the CDR3 is TGTGTCAACAGCCATGAAGCGGGAGGTGGCAATGAGCAGTTCTTC. It translates to CVNSHEAGGGNEQFF.

As regards this clonotype: Its ends do not fully match the called genes, so a read error is possible. The rearrangement links TRBV6-1 to TRBJ2-4; the D is unclear. CDR1 is MNHNS, CDR2 SASEGT, per germline. This CDR3 contains 15 residues. The CDR3 DNA reads as TGTGCCAGCAGTGACATTATTTTAGCCAAAGACATTCAGTACTTC. Amino acid sequence: CASSDIILAKDIQYF.

Remarks on this clonotype: The junction and the germline gene differ at one end; a read error may be behind it. The chain is built from TRBV6-2 or TRBV6-3 and TRBJ2-7; no firm D call. Germline V gene sequence: CDR1 MNHEY, CDR2 SVGEGT. The CDR3 sequence is 15 residues long. The CDR3: CVSSFRDSSSYEQYF. CDR3 coding DNA: TGTGTCAGCAGTTTCCGCGATTCCAGCTCCTACGAGCAGTACTTC.

The genes are TRBV6-5 and TRBJ2-3, with D perhaps TRBD1 or TRBD2 (5 bases each). Germline-derived CDR1 and CDR2 are MNHEY and SVGAGI. The CDR3 contains 15 residues. The CDR3 reads CGTNVRDLSTDTQYF. CDR3 nucleotides: TGTGGCACCAATGTCCGGGACCTTAGCACAGATACGCAGTATTTT.

This clonotype was counted many times. The genes are TRBV29-1 and TRBJ2-2, with TRBD2 identical over 7 bases. V gave up 2 bases and J gave up 1 base; unmatched junction bases: 1. The CDR3 sequence is 14 residues long. Germline loops: CDR1 SQVTM, CDR2 ANQGSEA. CDR3 bases: TGCAGCGTTGAAAAGCGGGAGAACACCGGGGAGCTGTTTTTT. Amino acids: CSVEKRENTGELFF.